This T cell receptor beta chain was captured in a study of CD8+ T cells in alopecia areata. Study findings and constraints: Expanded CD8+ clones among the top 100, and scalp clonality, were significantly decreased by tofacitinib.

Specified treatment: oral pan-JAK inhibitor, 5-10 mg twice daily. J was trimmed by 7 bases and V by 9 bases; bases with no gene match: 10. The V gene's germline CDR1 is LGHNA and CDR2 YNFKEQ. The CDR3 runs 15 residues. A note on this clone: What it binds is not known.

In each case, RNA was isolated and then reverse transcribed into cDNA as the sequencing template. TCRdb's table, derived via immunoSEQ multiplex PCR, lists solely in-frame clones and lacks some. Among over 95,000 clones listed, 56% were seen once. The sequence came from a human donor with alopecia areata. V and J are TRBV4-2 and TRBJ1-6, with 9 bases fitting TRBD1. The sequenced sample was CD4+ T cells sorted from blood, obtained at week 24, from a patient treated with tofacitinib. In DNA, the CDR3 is TGTGCCAGTTGCAGGATCGGACAGGGGAATTCACCCCTCCACTTT. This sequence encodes CASCRIGQGNSPLHF.